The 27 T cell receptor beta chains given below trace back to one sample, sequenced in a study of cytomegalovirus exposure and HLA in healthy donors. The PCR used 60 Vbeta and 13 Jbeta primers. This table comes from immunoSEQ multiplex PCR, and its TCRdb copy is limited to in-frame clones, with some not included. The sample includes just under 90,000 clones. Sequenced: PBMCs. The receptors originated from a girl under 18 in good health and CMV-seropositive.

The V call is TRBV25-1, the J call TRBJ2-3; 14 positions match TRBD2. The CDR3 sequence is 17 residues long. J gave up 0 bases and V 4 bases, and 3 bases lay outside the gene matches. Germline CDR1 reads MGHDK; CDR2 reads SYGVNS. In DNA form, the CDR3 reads TGTGCCAGCAGTGGGACTAGCGGGGGGACAAGCACAGATACGCAGTATTTT. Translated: CASSGTSGGTSTDTQYF. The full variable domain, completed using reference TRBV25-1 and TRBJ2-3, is EADIYQTPRYLVIGTGKKITLECSQTMGHDKMYWYQQDPGMELHLIHYSYGVNSTEKGDLSSESTVSRIRTEHFPLTLESARPSHTSQYLCASSGTSGGTSTDTQYFGPGTRLTVL.

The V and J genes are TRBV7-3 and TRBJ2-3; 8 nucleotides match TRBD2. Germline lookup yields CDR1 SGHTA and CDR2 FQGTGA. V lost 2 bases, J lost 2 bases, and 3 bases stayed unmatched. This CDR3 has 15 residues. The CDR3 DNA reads TGTGCCAGCAGCTTACGCGGGGGGTTCACAGATACGCAGTATTTT. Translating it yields CASSLRGGFTDTQYF.

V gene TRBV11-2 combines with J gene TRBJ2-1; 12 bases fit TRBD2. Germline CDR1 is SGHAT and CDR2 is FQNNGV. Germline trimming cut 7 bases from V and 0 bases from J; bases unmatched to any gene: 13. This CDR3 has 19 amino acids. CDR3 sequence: CASTNPTSGGRSSYNEQFF. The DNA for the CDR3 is TGTGCCAGCACCAATCCAACTAGCGGGGGGAGAAGCTCCTACAATGAGCAGTTCTTC.

The CDR3 region is CASSRLMGGNQPQHF. The DNA of the CDR3 is TGCGCCAGCAGCCGGCTAATGGGCGGGAATCAGCCCCAGCATTTT. V gene TRBV4-3 combines with J gene TRBJ1-5; no definite D call. Germline loops: CDR1 LGHNA, CDR2 YSLEER. V was pared by 4 bases and J by 4 bases, with 14 bases between. The CDR3 is 15 residues long.

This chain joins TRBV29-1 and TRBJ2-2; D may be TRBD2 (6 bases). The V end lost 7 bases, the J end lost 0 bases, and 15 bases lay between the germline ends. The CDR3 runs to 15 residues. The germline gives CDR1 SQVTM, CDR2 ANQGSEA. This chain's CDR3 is CSAARDSTNTGELFF. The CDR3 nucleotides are TGCAGCGCCGCCCGGGACTCTACGAACACCGGGGAGCTGTTTTTT.

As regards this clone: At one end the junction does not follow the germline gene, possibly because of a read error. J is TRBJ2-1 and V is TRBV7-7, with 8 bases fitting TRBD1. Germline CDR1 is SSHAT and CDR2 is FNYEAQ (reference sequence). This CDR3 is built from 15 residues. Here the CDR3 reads CASSLAQGDDNEQFF. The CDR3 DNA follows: TGTGCTAGCAGCCTGGCACAGGGGGACGACAATGAGCAGTTCTTC.

The CDR3 DNA sequence: TGTGCCAGCAGCTTAGGACTAGCGGGGGCTAGTGAGCAGTTCTTC. It yields the protein CASSLGLAGASEQFF. The chain employs TRBV13 and TRBJ2-1; 11 nucleotides align to TRBD2. In germline, CDR1 is PRHDT, CDR2 FYEKMQ (reference sequence). This CDR3 region has 15 residues. The ends lost 0 bases at V and 9 bases at J; junction bases unmatched: 4.

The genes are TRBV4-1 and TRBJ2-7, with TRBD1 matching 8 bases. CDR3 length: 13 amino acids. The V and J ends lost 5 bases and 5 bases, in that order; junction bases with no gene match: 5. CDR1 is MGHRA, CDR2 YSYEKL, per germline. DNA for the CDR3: TGCGCCAGCAGCGCCCTGACAGGGGACGAGCAGTACTTC. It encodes CASSALTGDEQYF.

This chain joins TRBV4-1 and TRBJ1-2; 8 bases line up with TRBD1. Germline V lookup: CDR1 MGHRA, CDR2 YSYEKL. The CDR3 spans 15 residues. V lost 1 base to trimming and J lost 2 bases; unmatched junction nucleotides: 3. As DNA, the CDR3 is TGCGCCAGCAGCCAAGGTCAGGGGGCCAACTATGGCTACACCTTC. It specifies CASSQGQGANYGYTF.

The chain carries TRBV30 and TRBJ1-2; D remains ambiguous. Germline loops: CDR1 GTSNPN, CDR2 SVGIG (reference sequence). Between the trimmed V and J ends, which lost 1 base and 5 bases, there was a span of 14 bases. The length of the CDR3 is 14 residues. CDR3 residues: CAWSGHTFDYGYTF. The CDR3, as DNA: TGTGCCTGGAGTGGACATACGTTCGATTATGGCTACACCTTC. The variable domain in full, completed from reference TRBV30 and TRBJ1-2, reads SQTIHQWPATLVQPVGSPLSLECTVEGTSNPNLYWYRQAAGRGLQLLFYSVGIGQISSEVPQNLSASRPQDRQFILSSKKLLLSDSGFYLCAWSGHTFDYGYTFGSGTRLTVV.

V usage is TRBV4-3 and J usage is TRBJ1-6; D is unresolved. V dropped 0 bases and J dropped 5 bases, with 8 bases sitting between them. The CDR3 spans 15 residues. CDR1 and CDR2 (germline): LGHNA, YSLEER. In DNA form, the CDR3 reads TGCGCCAGCAGCCAAGATAACAGTAATAATTCACCCCTCCACTTT. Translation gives CASSQDNSNNSPLHF.

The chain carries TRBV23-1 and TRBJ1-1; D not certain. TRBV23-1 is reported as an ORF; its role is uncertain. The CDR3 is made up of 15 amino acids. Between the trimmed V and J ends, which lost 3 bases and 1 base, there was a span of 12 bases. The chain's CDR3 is CASSHTLERNTEAFF. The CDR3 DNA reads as TGCGCCAGCAGTCACACCCTAGAGAGGAACACTGAAGCTTTCTTT.

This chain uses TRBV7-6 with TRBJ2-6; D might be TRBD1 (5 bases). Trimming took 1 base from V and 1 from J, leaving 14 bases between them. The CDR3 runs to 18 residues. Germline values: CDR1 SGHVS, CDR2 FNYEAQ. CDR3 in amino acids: CASSLEAGLTSGANVLTF. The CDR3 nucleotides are TGTGCCAGCAGCTTAGAGGCAGGGTTAACTTCTGGGGCCAACGTCCTGACTTTC.

This CDR3 is CASSLYVGSEGTEAFF. The CDR3 DNA follows: TGTGCCAGCAGCTTGTATGTTGGGTCCGAGGGAACTGAAGCTTTCTTT. The rearrangement links TRBV5-4 to TRBJ1-1; unclear D gene. Germline V gene data show CDR1 as SGHNT and CDR2 as YYREEE (reference sequence). The CDR3 extends over 16 amino acids. Trimming took off 1 base at V and 5 bases at J, with 18 bases between the two ends.

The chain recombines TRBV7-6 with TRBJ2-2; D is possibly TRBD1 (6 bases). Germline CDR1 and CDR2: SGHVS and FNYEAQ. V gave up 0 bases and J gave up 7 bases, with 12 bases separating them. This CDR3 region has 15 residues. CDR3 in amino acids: CASSLAQAGVGELFF. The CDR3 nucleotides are TGTGCCAGCAGCTTAGCCCAAGCAGGGGTCGGGGAGCTGTTTTTT.

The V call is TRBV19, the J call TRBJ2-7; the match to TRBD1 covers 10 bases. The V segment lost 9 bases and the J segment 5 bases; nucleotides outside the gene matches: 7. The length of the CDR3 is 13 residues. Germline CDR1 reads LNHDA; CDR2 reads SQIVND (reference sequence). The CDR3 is CASSTGGMNEQYF. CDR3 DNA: TGTGCCAGCTCGACAGGGGGCATGAACGAGCAGTACTTC.

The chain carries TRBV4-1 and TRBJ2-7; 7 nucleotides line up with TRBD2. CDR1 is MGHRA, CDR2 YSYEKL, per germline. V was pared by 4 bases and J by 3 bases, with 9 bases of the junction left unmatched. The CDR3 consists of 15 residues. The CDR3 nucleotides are TGCGCCAGCAGCCCGGACCGGGGGGAATACTACGAGCAGTACTTC. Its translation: CASSPDRGEYYEQYF.

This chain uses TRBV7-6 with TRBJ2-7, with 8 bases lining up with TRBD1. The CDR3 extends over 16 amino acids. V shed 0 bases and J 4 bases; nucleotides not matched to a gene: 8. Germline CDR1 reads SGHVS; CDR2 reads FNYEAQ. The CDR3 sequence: CASSLAPRTGSYEQYF. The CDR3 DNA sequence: TGTGCCAGCAGCTTAGCCCCAAGGACAGGGTCTTACGAGCAGTACTTC.

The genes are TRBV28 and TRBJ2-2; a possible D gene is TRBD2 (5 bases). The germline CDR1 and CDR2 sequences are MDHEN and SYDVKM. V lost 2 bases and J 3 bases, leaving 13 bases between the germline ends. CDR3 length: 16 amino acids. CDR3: CASSLTDSPYTGELFF. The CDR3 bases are TGTGCCAGCAGTTTAACGGACTCTCCCTACACCGGGGAGCTGTTTTTT.

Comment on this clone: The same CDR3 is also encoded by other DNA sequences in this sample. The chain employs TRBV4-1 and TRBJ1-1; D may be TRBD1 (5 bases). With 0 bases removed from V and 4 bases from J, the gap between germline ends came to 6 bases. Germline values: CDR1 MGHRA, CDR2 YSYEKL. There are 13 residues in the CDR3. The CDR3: CASSQDRGTEAFF. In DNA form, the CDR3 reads TGCGCCAGCAGCCAAGATAGGGGCACTGAAGCTTTCTTT.

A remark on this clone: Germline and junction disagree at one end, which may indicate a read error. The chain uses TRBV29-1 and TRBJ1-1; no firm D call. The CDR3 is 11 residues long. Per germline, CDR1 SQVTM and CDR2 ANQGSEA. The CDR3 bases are TGCAGCGTTGAGGGAGGGCCTGAAGATTTCTTT. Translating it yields CSVEGGPEDFF.

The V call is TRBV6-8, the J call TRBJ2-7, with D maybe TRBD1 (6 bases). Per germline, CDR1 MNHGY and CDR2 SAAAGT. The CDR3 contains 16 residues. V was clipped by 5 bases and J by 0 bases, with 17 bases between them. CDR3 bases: TGTGCCAGCAGTACATACAGGGCTCTGACCTCCTACGAGCAGTACGTC. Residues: CASSTYRALTSYEQYV.

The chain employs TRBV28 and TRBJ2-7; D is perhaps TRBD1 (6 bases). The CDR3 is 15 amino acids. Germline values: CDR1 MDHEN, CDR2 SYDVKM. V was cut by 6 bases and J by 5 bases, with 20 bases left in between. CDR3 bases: TGTGCCAGCAGAGGCAGGGGCGCCAGGGTGAACGAGCAGTACGTC. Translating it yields CASRGRGARVNEQYV.

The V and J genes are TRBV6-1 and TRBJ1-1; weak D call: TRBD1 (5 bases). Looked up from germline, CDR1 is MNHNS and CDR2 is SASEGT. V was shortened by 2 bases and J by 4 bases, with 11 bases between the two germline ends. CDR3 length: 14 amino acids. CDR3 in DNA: TGTGCCAGCAGTGAAATCGGACAAGTCACTGAAGCTTTCTTT. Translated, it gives CASSEIGQVTEAFF.

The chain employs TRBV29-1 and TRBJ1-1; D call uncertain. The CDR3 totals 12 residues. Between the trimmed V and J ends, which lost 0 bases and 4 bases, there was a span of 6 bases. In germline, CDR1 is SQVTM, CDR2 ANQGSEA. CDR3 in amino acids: CSVEETGTEAFF. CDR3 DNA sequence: TGCAGCGTTGAAGAGACGGGCACTGAAGCTTTCTTT.

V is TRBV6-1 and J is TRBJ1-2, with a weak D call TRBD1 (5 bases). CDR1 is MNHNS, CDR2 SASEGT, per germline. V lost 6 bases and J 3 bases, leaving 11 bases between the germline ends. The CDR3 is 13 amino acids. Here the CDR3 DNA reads TGTGCCAGCAGGGCCAGGGAAGACTATGGCTACACCTTC. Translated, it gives CASRAREDYGYTF.

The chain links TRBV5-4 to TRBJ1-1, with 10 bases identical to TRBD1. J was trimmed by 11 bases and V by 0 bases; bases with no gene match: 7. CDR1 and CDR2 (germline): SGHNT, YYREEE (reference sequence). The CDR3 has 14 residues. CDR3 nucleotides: TGTGCCAGCAGCTTGGGTGACAGGGGGCGCGAGGCTTTCTTT. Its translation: CASSLGDRGREAFF.